This T cell receptor (beta chain) was recorded in a study of blood T cell repertoires in COVID-19 (dated by TCRdb to the early 2020s). At the level of the whole study: Samples from collaborators originated in the United States, Italy and Spain and spanned both the acute and convalescent phases of COVID-19. Deeply sampled blood TCRbeta repertoires from subjects exposed to, actively infected with, or recovered from COVID-19 were included in the dataset. The sample metadata nearly always contained a de-identified subject ID, COVID-19 status, age in years and sex. Where available, HLA class I and class II types were taken from metadata supplied by the sample provider and were not determined by assay-based typing. The samples were drawn from the first 160 participants of the ongoing ImmuneRACE study and from more than 1,000 subjects provided by 6 global collaborators. The repertoires were made available in a free public database intended to serve as a resource for research on the immune response to SARS-CoV-2. The material from the prospective study consisted of cDNA or gDNA derived from T cells, B-cell-depleted T cells, or PBMCs. The investigation overall reported the following: The quantity of clinical and demographic metadata differed by source and by participant and was supplied without curation.

On this clone itself: Its target antigen remains unknown. Base qualities are missing; no much larger clone stands one base away.

TCRbeta CDR3 regions were amplified from genomic DNA using the immunoSEQ Assay, a bias-controlled multiplex PCR. The study's processing was this. The number of nucleated cells in each sample was estimated from the amplification of reference gene primers within the assay. Sequence reads were collapsed and filtered to measure the absolute abundance of every unique TCRbeta CDR3 rearrangement. For each sample, productive Simpson clonality was calculated by taking the square root of Simpson's diversity index across productive rearrangements. TCRdb limited this immuneACCESS table to in-frame rearrangements with V and J called. A share of clones is missing; checked studies link under half to unresolved V genes, and the rest is unexplained. D and trimming were read from the DNA, whereas the V and J calls and clone size are those reported in that table. The sample includes under 300,000 clones, with 75% to 90% observed a single time. The top ten clonotypes cover 8% to 13% of the sample.

Each collaborating institution followed its own protocols to collect whole blood in K2EDTA tubes. Collaborator samples were shipped for TCRbeta analysis as frozen whole blood, isolated PBMCs, or DNA extracted from either sample type. The source is a woman aged 65 to 85 with acute or convalescent COVID-19. Sequenced input: peripheral blood.

The CDR3 corresponds to CASRPTGANSPLHF. In nucleotides, the sequence is TGTGCCAGCAGGCCCACAGGCGCAAATTCACCCCTCCACTTT. The receptor chain draws on TRBV2 and TRBJ1-6; TRBD1 is possibly the D segment (5 matching bases). Trimming at the junction amounts to 6 bases on V and 7 bases on J, and the germline ends lie 13 bases apart. The CDR1 and CDR2 encoded by the germline V gene are SNHLY and FYNNEI. From cysteine to phenylalanine, the CDR3 is 14 amino acids long. Of all the DNA, just the CDR3 is kept, 42 bases in frame from base 1. With all but the CDR3 taken from the reference TRBV2 and TRBJ1-6 genes, the full variable domain is: EPEVTQTPSHQVTQMGQEVILRCVPISNHLYFYWYRQILGQKVEFLVSFYNNEISEKSEIFDDQFSVERPDGSNFTLKIRSTKLEDSAMYFCASRPTGANSPLHFGNGTRLTVT.